Listed here are 7 T cell receptor beta chains from one sample, sequenced in a study of T cells in Graves' hyperthyroidism and ophthalmopathy. Amplification of TCR beta CDR3 regions used RNA as the template. The primer set for the first-round RT-PCR of the TCR CDR3 was HTBI. TCRdb reprocessed the multiplex PCR reads via MiXCR and lists one record per CDR3 protein. The sample includes about 200,000 distinct CDR3 sequences, around a sixth seen only once; the top ten take roughly 49%. Sequencing used blood. Source of these receptors: a woman aged 45-60 years with Graves' hyperthyroidism.

In its sample, this clonotype was seen many times. This chain connects TRBV18 to TRBJ2-3, with D uncertain. CDR1 is KGHSH and CDR2 is LQKENI in the germline V gene. V lost 3 bases and J lost 6, with 7 bases in between. The CDR3 has 12 residues. CDR3 bases: TGTGCCAGCTCACCGTTCGGGGATACGCAGTATTTT. This translates into CASSPFGDTQYF.

This clonotype was detected many times. The V call is TRBV27, the J call TRBJ2-1, with D maybe TRBD2 (6 bases). With 5 bases removed from V and 3 bases from J, the gap between germline ends came to 20 bases. Germline V CDR1 and CDR2: MNHEY, SMNVEV (reference sequence). This CDR3 region has 17 residues. This CDR3 reads CASSLLQVGGLYNEQFF. The DNA for the CDR3 is TGTGCCAGCAGTCTCCTCCAAGTGGGAGGACTCTACAATGAGCAGTTCTTC.

This clonotype was picked up a small number of times. A much larger clone is a single base away; this may be a read error. V is TRBV10-3 and J is TRBJ1-2, with D perhaps TRBD1 (6 bases). V was clipped by 11 bases and J by 2 bases, with 18 bases between them. Looked up from germline, CDR1 is ENHRY and CDR2 is SYGVKD. CDR3 length: 14 residues. CDR3 sequence: CAASPDRSNYGYTF. The CDR3 DNA reads as TGTGCCGCTTCTCCGGACAGATCAAACTATGGCTACACCTTC.

The chain uses TRBV18 and TRBJ2-1; 12 bases are a match to TRBD1. The J segment lost 5 bases and the V segment lost 5 bases, leaving 7 bases of the junction unmatched. CDR1 is KGHSH and CDR2 is LQKENI in the germline V gene. CDR3 length: 16 residues. The CDR3, as DNA: TGTGCCAGCTCAGCAGGGGGACAGGGGGCAAACAATGAGCAGTTCTTC. It encodes CASSAGGQGANNEQFF.

In its sample, this clonotype was seen a few times. This may be a read error, as it is one base from a much larger clone. This chain uses TRBV7-9 with TRBJ2-1; D is possibly TRBD2 (5 bases). Trimming cost V 4 bases and J 0 bases, with 13 bases left between them. The CDR3 consists of 16 residues. Per the germline V gene, CDR1 is SEHNR and CDR2 is FQNEAQ (reference sequence). CDR3 nucleotides: TGTGCCAGCAGCTCAGACTACCGGAGCTCCTACAATGAGCAGTTCTTC. This translates into CASSSDYRSSYNEQFF. Based on the CDR3 plus reference TRBV7-9 and TRBJ2-1, the full variable domain is DTGVSQNPRHKITKRGQNVTFRCDPISEHNRLYWYRQTLGQGPEFLTYFQNEAQLEKSRLLSDRFSAERPKGSFSTLEIQRTEQGDSAMYLCASSSDYRSSYNEQFFGPGTRLTVL.

This clonotype was detected ten times or more. The chain employs TRBV28 and TRBJ2-5; D remains unclear. The CDR3 loop spans 14 amino acids. Germline V gene lookup returns CDR1 MDHEN and CDR2 SYDVKM. V was pared by 7 bases and J by 5 bases, with 17 bases between. The CDR3 DNA reads as TGTGCCAGCAAAGCACTGCCGGTAGGGGAGACCCAGTACTTC. It is translated as CASKALPVGETQYF. Combining the CDR3 with reference TRBV28 and TRBJ2-5 gives the whole variable domain DVKVTQSSRYLVKRTGEKVFLECVQDMDHENMFWYRQDPGLGLRLIYFSYDVKMKEKGDIPEGYSVSREKKERFSLILESASTNQTSMYLCASKALPVGETQYFGPGTRLLVL.

On this clonotype: Possible read error: a much larger clone is one base away. The V and J genes are TRBV11-3 and TRBJ2-2, with 10 bases identical to TRBD2. Germline V gene lookup returns CDR1 SGHNT and CDR2 YENEEA. The CDR3 contains 16 residues. CDR3 in amino acids: CAGSLVLAGVTGELFF. Written as DNA, the CDR3 is TGTGCCGGCAGCTTAGTCCTAGCGGGAGTCACCGGGGAGCTGTTTTTT.